This T cell receptor beta chain came from a study of OX40 agonist ivuxolimab in advanced cancers. Here immunoSEQ multiplex PCR was the method, and the copy in TCRdb shows in-frame clones only, minus some. The sample shows about 50,000 clones, about three quarters of them seen only once. The V end was cut by 6 bases, the J end by 5 bases, with 7 bases between. The CDR3 spans 11 residues. CDR1 MNHEY and CDR2 SVGAGI come from the germline V gene. The V gene is TRBV6-5, the J gene TRBJ1-1, with D possibly being TRBD1 (5 bases). The sample was CD4+ or CD8+ T cells sorted from blood, taken in a trial of the OX40 agonist ivuxolimab. The source of this sequence is an adult with an advanced solid tumor such as melanoma, head and neck, liver or kidney cancer. CDR3 sequence reads: CASREGTEAFF. The CDR3 DNA sequence: TGTGCCAGCAGAGAGGGGACTGAAGCTTTCTTT.